This is a list of T cell receptor beta chains from one sample in a study of T-cell reconstitution after alpha-beta-depleted transplantation in children. TCRdb re-called the PCR reads with MiXCR, one entry per CDR3 protein. The table lists about 610,000 distinct CDR3 sequences, roughly 10% of them singletons. Sequencing used PBMCs from the stem cell graft donor, obtained from the stem cell graft. These receptors all come from a human donor who donated a stem cell graft to a child with acute myeloid leukemia. The CDR3 runs from the conserved cysteine through the conserved F or W.

v_call,j_call,cdr3_aa
TRBV9,TRBJ1-1,CASSVLGQGNTEAFF
TRBV6-2/TRBV6-3,TRBJ2-7,CASSYGTGFYEQYF
TRBV12-3/TRBV12-4,TRBJ1-6,CASSLGGTKGSPLHF
TRBV5-6,TRBJ2-5,CASSLPYQETQYF
TRBV12-5,TRBJ2-5,CASGLSPGQGGSKTQYF
TRBV28,TRBJ2-5,CASRDGSHFQETQYF
TRBV14,TRBJ1-1,CASSLRTGAIVNTEAFF
TRBV21-1,TRBJ2-1,CASSKQTGDGNEQFF
TRBV7-8,TRBJ2-2,CASSFPTGGVTGELFF
TRBV20-1,TRBJ2-1,CSAFPSSGSIYEQFF
TRBV29-1,TRBJ1-2,CSVEASYGYTF
TRBV5-6,TRBJ2-1,CASSLGSGNEQFF
TRBV11-1,TRBJ2-2,CASRYRTGLSTGELFF
TRBV12-3/TRBV12-4,TRBJ2-3,CASSPGGVYTDTQYF
TRBV20-1,TRBJ2-1,CSARPMVTSNEQFF
TRBV7-2,TRBJ2-7,CASSLGTGTYGQYF
TRBV7-6,TRBJ2-3,CASSLGTSADTQYF
TRBV5-1,TRBJ2-7,CASSFLAGAYEQYF
TRBV7-9,TRBJ2-1,CASSPRAGTPWQFF
TRBV5-1,TRBJ2-1,CASNTGRDAREQFF
TRBV6-5,TRBJ2-3,CASSYSQTAGALADTQYF
TRBV28,TRBJ1-1,CASSFVNEAFF
TRBV5-1,TRBJ2-3,CASSSAGLASDTQYF
TRBV20-1,TRBJ1-2,CSAERRPYGYTF
TRBV28,TRBJ2-1,CASKRQGGVYNEQFF
TRBV28,TRBJ2-7,CASSLSAGTAPKQYF
TRBV6-2/TRBV6-3,TRBJ2-1,CASSRLAQFNEQFF
TRBV18,TRBJ2-1,CASSPAPRDRANEQFF
TRBV5-1,TRBJ2-1,CASSLGGTMDLNEQFF
TRBV7-3,TRBJ2-1,CASSIRQGGYNEQFF
TRBV11-2,TRBJ2-2,CASSLGQNANTGELYF
TRBV9,TRBJ2-2,CASSVTTSGSSGELFF
TRBV20-1,TRBJ2-2,CSASGLAGNGELFF
TRBV20-1,TRBJ1-6,CSARGTMGLDSPLHF
TRBV27,TRBJ2-1,CASSRLQGSGYNEQFF
TRBV20-1,TRBJ2-7,CSARDHPYEQYF
TRBV10-3,TRBJ2-4,CAISERGGPLAKNIQYF
TRBV30,TRBJ2-1,CAWRGPGGSYNEQFF
TRBV7-6,TRBJ2-2,CASSLALGGFANTGELFF
TRBV30,TRBJ1-2,CAWSVSSQSSGGYTF
TRBV20-1,TRBJ1-2,CSARDLTGETSNYGYTF
TRBV7-9,TRBJ1-1,CASSLDGRSEAFF
TRBV29-1,TRBJ2-3,CSEVSASGTDTQYF
TRBV29-1,TRBJ2-1,CSVDFASGSSKQFF
TRBV7-2,TRBJ2-7,CASSSTRLAGEQYF
TRBV12-3/TRBV12-4,TRBJ2-5,CASSLGGLWGIQETQYF
TRBV6-5,TRBJ1-1,CASSRQVGGGKAFF
TRBV3-1,TRBJ2-2,CASSQRGNTGELFF
TRBV12-3/TRBV12-4,TRBJ1-1,CASTVGWQENTEAFF
TRBV29-1,TRBJ1-2,CSVEEGPGGYTF
TRBV30,TRBJ2-1,CAWRGPHNEQFF
TRBV6-6,TRBJ1-1,CASSYSRDTEAFF
TRBV9,TRBJ2-7,CASTEPPGRSSYEQYF
TRBV5-1,TRBJ1-1,CASSLEGSGGTEAFF
TRBV6-5,TRBJ2-1,CASSYGTPMNEQFF